The sequence of this T cell receptor beta chain was determined in a study of shared clonotypes between healthy human individuals. Study-level results: Among several donors, about 4.6% of naive CD4 clonotypes were found in common.

Clones were sequenced by immunoSEQ multiplex PCR, and TCRdb holds only the in-frame ones, with some missing. The table has millions of clones, more than 90% seen once. V lost 6 bases to trimming and J lost 7 bases; unmatched junction nucleotides: 15. The CDR3 runs to 15 residues. Looked up from germline, CDR1 is MNHNY and CDR2 is SVGAGI (reference sequence). Details on this clone: What it binds is not known.

This rearrangement joins TRBV6-6 to TRBJ2-7; TRBD1 agrees at 7 bases. Sequenced material: naive CD4+ T cells sorted from blood. The subset was: CD45RA+ positively selected. This receptor was identified in a man aged 18 to 30 in good health. In DNA form, the CDR3 reads TGTGCCAGCAGCGAGCTCAGGGGGAATACGATAGAGCAGTACTTC. Amino acid sequence: CASSELRGNTIEQYF.